This T cell receptor beta chain is from a study of cytomegalovirus exposure and HLA in healthy donors. Germline V gives CDR1 MGHDK, CDR2 SYGVNS. Trimming stripped 4 bases from V and 0 bases from J, with 6 bases between. This CDR3 contains 13 residues. The primer mix had 60 Vbeta and 13 Jbeta primers. Using immunoSEQ multiplex PCR, the repertoire was profiled, and TCRdb retains in-frame clones only, with some absent. The sample totals some 52,000 clones. The gene calls are TRBV25-1 and TRBJ1-1; perhaps TRBD1 as D (5 bases). The sequencing sample was made of PBMCs. This TCR came from an older woman in good health and CMV-seropositive. CDR3 in amino acids: CASSAQVNTEAFF. CDR3 bases: TGTGCCAGCAGTGCACAGGTGAACACTGAAGCTTTCTTT.